The 8 T cell receptor beta chains in this list originate from one sample, sequenced in a study of beta chain features in type 1 diabetes. Antigen specificity for these receptors is unknown. Expressed TCRB transcripts were sequenced after all isolated RNA was converted to cDNA. Repertoires were generated with immunoSEQ multiplex PCR, while TCRdb's copy carries only in-frame clones and drops some. The sample shows about 190,000 clones, 7.8% of them seen only once. Study results and limitations: TCRB CDR3 length was moderately but significantly reduced in all four CD4+ subsets of Type 1 diabetes patients.

The specimen sequenced was central memory CD4+ T cells from blood. The receptors come from a woman aged 35 to 49 with type 1 diabetes.

V usage is TRBV4-3 and J usage is TRBJ2-7; 7 bases map to TRBD2. The CDR3 runs to 15 residues. The germline V gene has CDR1 LGHNA and CDR2 YSLEER. V was clipped by 4 bases and J by 3 bases; unmatched bases: 9. CDR3: CASSPKRDLYYEQYF. The CDR3, as DNA: TGCGCCAGCAGCCCGAAGCGGGACCTTTACTACGAGCAGTACTTC.

In DNA, the CDR3 is TGTGCCAGCTCACCAGGCGGACTGAACTACGAGCAGTACTTC. Protein: CASSPGGLNYEQYF. The chain uses TRBV18 and TRBJ2-7; maybe TRBD2 (5 bases). Trimming took off 2 bases at V and 3 bases at J, with 11 bases between the two ends. The germline V gene has CDR1 KGHSH and CDR2 LQKENI. The CDR3 loop spans 14 amino acids.

J is TRBJ1-5 and V is TRBV18, with TRBD1 as a possible D gene (6 bases). V was cut by 3 bases and J by 2 bases, with 11 bases left in between. The CDR3 consists of 15 residues. Looked up from germline, CDR1 is KGHSH and CDR2 is LQKENI. The chain's CDR3 is CASSPLQGGNQPQHF. CDR3 in DNA: TGTGCCAGCTCACCGCTACAGGGCGGCAATCAGCCCCAGCATTTT.

This clone was seen at least ten times. V usage is TRBV29-1 and J usage is TRBJ2-5; D is perhaps TRBD2 (5 bases). V was clipped by 1 base and J by 5 bases, with 8 bases between them. Germline V gene sequence: CDR1 SQVTM, CDR2 ANQGSEA. The CDR3 length is 12 residues. The CDR3 protein is CSVEVRGETQYF. The CDR3 DNA is TGCAGCGTTGAAGTGCGCGGGGAGACCCAGTACTTC. The full variable domain, with the rest looked up from reference TRBV29-1 and TRBJ2-5, is SAVISQKPSRDICQRGTSLTIQCQVDSQVTMMFWYRQQPGQSLTLIATANQGSEATYESGFVIDKFPISRPNLTFSTLTVSNMSPEDSSIYLCSVEVRGETQYFGPGTRLLVL.

The chain combines TRBV4-2 with TRBJ2-3; perhaps TRBD2 as D (5 bases). Germline loops: CDR1 LGHNA, CDR2 YNFKEQ. This CDR3 has 16 residues. V gave up 5 bases and J gave up 0 bases, with 15 bases separating them. CDR3 bases: TGTGCCAGCAGCTCAGAGGGCGGTACTAGCACAGATACGCAGTATTTT. Translated, it gives CASSSEGGTSTDTQYF.

This clone was detected a few times. The V gene is TRBV29-1, the J gene TRBJ1-2; D is unresolved. V was trimmed by 4 bases and J by 7 bases, leaving 19 bases between them. The CDR3 extends over 14 amino acids. Germline V gives CDR1 SQVTM, CDR2 ANQGSEA. The CDR3 DNA is TGCAGCGTTGCCTCCCGGTCCGGGTGGCGTGGCTACACCTTC. Translating gives CSVASRSGWRGYTF.

There are a few counts of this clone. This chain uses TRBV5-1 with TRBJ1-5; TRBD1 matches 8 bases. In germline, CDR1 is SGHRS, CDR2 YFSETQ. With V trimmed by 4 bases and J by 4 bases, 7 bases remained unmatched. The CDR3 sequence is 15 residues long. The CDR3 spells CASSQTGGGNQPQHF. The CDR3 DNA is TGCGCCAGCAGCCAAACAGGGGGGGGGAATCAGCCCCAGCATTTT.

The sample holds a few counts of this clone. In DNA form, the CDR3 reads TGTGCCAGCAGCTTTAATCAGGGGTCGGAGACCCAGTACTTC. It translates to CASSFNQGSETQYF. This chain connects TRBV11-1 to TRBJ2-5; D might be TRBD1 (6 bases). The CDR3 runs to 14 residues. Trimming took 3 bases from V and 5 from J, leaving 13 bases between them. Germline V gives CDR1 SGHAT, CDR2 FQDESV (reference sequence).